Below are 25 T cell receptor beta chains sequenced from a single sample in a study of cytomegalovirus exposure and HLA in healthy donors. PCR was performed using 60 Vbeta and 13 Jbeta primers. The data were produced by immunoSEQ multiplex PCR, yet TCRdb's version contains in-frame clones alone and is incomplete. This sample carries 240,000 or so clones, about 86% of them seen once, and the ten largest clones take under 8%. Specimen: PBMCs. The receptors were gathered from a woman in her sixties or seventies in good health and CMV-seropositive.

This rearrangement joins TRBV29-1 to TRBJ1-2, with 8 bases aligning to TRBD1. The J segment lost 8 bases and the V segment lost 3 bases, leaving 5 bases of the junction unmatched. Germline values: CDR1 SQVTM, CDR2 ANQGSEA. This CDR3 is 12 amino acids long. The CDR3 spells CSVDRTGLGYTF. DNA of the CDR3: TGCAGCGTTGACCGGACAGGGTTAGGCTACACCTTC. The full variable domain, with the rest looked up from reference TRBV29-1 and TRBJ1-2, is SAVISQKPSRDICQRGTSLTIQCQVDSQVTMMFWYRQQPGQSLTLIATANQGSEATYESGFVIDKFPISRPNLTFSTLTVSNMSPEDSSIYLCSVDRTGLGYTFGSGTRLTVV.

Here the CDR3 reads CASSPGVAGGSLGDTQYF. For the CDR3, the DNA is TGCGCCAGCAGCCCAGGGGTAGCGGGAGGTTCTCTCGGAGATACGCAGTATTTT. The chain uses TRBV5-1 and TRBJ2-3; TRBD2 matches at 10 bases. Trimming cost V 4 bases and J 5 bases; bases outside gene matches: 16. CDR1 is SGHRS, CDR2 YFSETQ, per germline. This CDR3 is built from 18 residues.

A single count supports this clone. The genes are TRBV7-8 and TRBJ2-1, with 7 bases aligning to TRBD2. CDR1 is SGHVS and CDR2 is FQNEAQ in the germline V gene. J gave up 0 bases and V 8 bases, and 7 bases lay outside the gene matches. The CDR3 has 15 residues. DNA for the CDR3: TGTGCCAGCGGCCGGGGGGTGAGCTCCTACAATGAGCAGTTCTTC. Protein product: CASGRGVSSYNEQFF.

This chain uses TRBV5-1 with TRBJ1-2; D gene ambiguous. The germline V and J ends were trimmed by 0 bases and 2 bases, with 8 bases remaining between them. From germline, CDR1 is SGHRS and CDR2 YFSETQ. The CDR3 covers 14 residues. The CDR3 loop is CASSLEAGNYGYTF. The CDR3 region has the DNA TGCGCCAGCAGCTTGGAGGCCGGGAACTATGGCTACACCTTC.

The chain uses TRBV10-2 and TRBJ2-7, with a tentative D call TRBD2 (6 bases). This CDR3 spans 16 amino acids. Germline V lookup: CDR1 WSHSY, CDR2 SAAADI. V lost 2 bases, J lost 2 bases, and 16 bases lay in between. The CDR3 DNA sequence: TGCGCCAGCAGTGAGATGGCGGGGCAGGACACCTACGAGCAGTACTTC. It encodes CASSEMAGQDTYEQYF.

This clone was counted once. The rearrangement uses TRBV7-2 and TRBJ2-4, with D unresolved. The germline CDR1 and CDR2 sequences are SGHTA and FQGNSA. The V end lost 1 base, the J end lost 0 bases, and 10 bases lay between the germline ends. The CDR3 consists of 16 residues. In DNA form, the CDR3 reads TGTGCCAGCAGCTTAGTGGCCTCTCCAGCCAAAAACATTCAGTACTTC. This sequence encodes CASSLVASPAKNIQYF.

This chain connects TRBV9 to TRBJ2-7, with TRBD2 identical over 8 bases. Germline V lookup: CDR1 SGDLS, CDR2 YYNGEE. The CDR3 contains 15 residues. J was trimmed by 5 bases and V by 2 bases; bases with no gene match: 9. The CDR3 DNA reads as TGTGCCAGCAGCGTTAGCGGGATAGCCTCTGACGAGCAGTACTTC. Its protein product is CASSVSGIASDEQYF.

CDR3 nucleotides: TGTGCCAGCAGCCAAGGGGGGACTCCCGGGGAGACCCAGTACTTC. Translating gives CASSQGGTPGETQYF. The chain couples TRBV4-2 to TRBJ2-5, with D possibly TRBD2 on 6 matching bases. This CDR3 comprises 15 residues. Trimming took off 1 base at V and 5 bases at J, with 14 bases between the two ends. Per the germline V gene, CDR1 is LGHNA and CDR2 is YNFKEQ.

This sequence joins TRBV11-2 and TRBJ2-7, with TRBD2 as a possible D gene (5 bases). The CDR3 contains 18 residues. The germline gives CDR1 SGHAT, CDR2 FQNNGV. V was pared by 3 bases and J by 3 bases, with 24 bases between. CDR3 sequence: CASSFLLGVAELVYEQYF. The CDR3 DNA follows: TGTGCCAGCAGCTTCCTTCTCGGGGTCGCCGAGCTGGTCTACGAGCAGTACTTC.

The V call is TRBV5-6, the J call TRBJ1-6; D unclear. This CDR3 spans 13 amino acids. Germline V gives CDR1 SGHDT, CDR2 YYEEEE. Trimming took off 4 bases at V and 6 bases at J, with 8 bases between the two ends. CDR3 amino acids: CASSGPVNSPLHF. The CDR3 DNA sequence: TGTGCCAGCAGCGGCCCAGTTAATTCACCCCTCCACTTT.

This chain links TRBV18 with TRBJ2-5, with 7 bases matching TRBD2. The CDR3 length is 13 residues. CDR1 is KGHSH and CDR2 is LQKENI in the germline V gene. After removal of 5 bases from V and 3 bases from J, the junction contained 3 bases not matched to a gene. The CDR3 region has the DNA TGTGCCAGCTCAGGACTAGTGGAAGAGACCCAGTACTTC. The encoded protein is CASSGLVEETQYF.

In its sample, this clone was seen a few times. Other nucleotide sequences in the sample specify the same CDR3. The V and J genes are TRBV5-1 and TRBJ2-1, with D tentatively TRBD2 (5 bases). Germline loops: CDR1 SGHRS, CDR2 YFSETQ. The length of the CDR3 is 15 residues. The V and J ends lost 0 bases and 0 bases respectively, with 7 bases between them. CDR3 loop: CASSLGTSSYNEQFF. The CDR3 DNA reads as TGCGCCAGCAGCTTGGGTACTAGCTCCTACAATGAGCAGTTCTTC.

This clone was recorded a few times. The chain has TRBV25-1 and TRBJ1-5; no clear D gene. Trimming removed 4 bases at V and 4 bases at J, with 11 bases between. The CDR3 is 14 amino acids. CDR1 is MGHDK and CDR2 is SYGVNS in the germline V gene. The chain's CDR3 is CASSGVEGNQPQHF. As DNA, the CDR3 is TGTGCCAGCAGTGGGGTCGAGGGAAATCAGCCCCAGCATTTT.

The rearrangement links TRBV18 to TRBJ1-2; TRBD1 matches at 7 bases. Trimming removed 3 bases from V and 4 bases from J; junction bases left unmatched: 11. Germline V CDR1 and CDR2: KGHSH, LQKENI. This CDR3 has 16 residues. CDR3 in amino acids: CASSPSRDSYSYGYTF. CDR3 coding DNA: TGTGCCAGCTCACCGTCCCGGGACAGCTATAGCTATGGCTACACCTTC.

A word on this clone: Additional DNA sequences in this sample encode the identical CDR3. CDR3 protein: CASSPTGTYEQYF. The DNA of the CDR3 is TGTGCCAGCTCGCCGACAGGGACCTACGAGCAGTACTTC. The chain uses TRBV18 and TRBJ2-7, with 7 bases matching TRBD1. The CDR3 sequence is 13 residues long. The germline CDR1 and CDR2 sequences are KGHSH and LQKENI. The V segment lost 6 bases and the J segment 2 bases; nucleotides outside the gene matches: 4.

This clone was found once. The V call is TRBV14, the J call TRBJ2-7; 8 bases line up with TRBD2. The CDR3 is made up of 14 amino acids. Germline lookup yields CDR1 SGHDN and CDR2 FVKESK. Trimming took 1 base from V and 7 from J; bases not matched to a gene: 6. The CDR3 sequence: CASSQGTSLGEQYF. The CDR3 region has the DNA TGTGCCAGCAGCCAAGGGACTAGCTTGGGGGAGCAGTACTTC.

The rearrangement links TRBV28 to TRBJ2-3; tentatively, D is TRBD2 (5 bases). The V gene's germline CDR1 is MDHEN and CDR2 SYDVKM. The V end lost 1 base, the J end lost 3 bases, and 17 bases lay between the germline ends. The CDR3 contains 17 residues. The CDR3 nucleotides are TGTGCCAGCAGTTTATCCCGGTGGAGCGGTGGAACAGATACGCAGTATTTT. Protein product: CASSLSRWSGGTDTQYF.

J is TRBJ1-6 and V is TRBV6-5, with D unresolved. Germline assignment: CDR1 MNHEY and CDR2 SVGAGI. Trimming pared 6 bases from V and 8 bases from J, leaving 11 bases between. The CDR3 sequence is 13 residues long. In DNA, the CDR3 is TGTGCCAGCAGCACGGGTGTAGATTCACCCCTCCACTTT. This gives the protein CASSTGVDSPLHF.

The chain carries TRBV20-1 and TRBJ1-2, with D hard to call. This CDR3 region has 11 residues. Germline CDR1 DFQATT, CDR2 SNEGSKA (reference sequence). Trimming stripped 2 bases from V and 5 bases from J, with 6 bases between. CDR3 protein: CSARSGYGYTF. Here the CDR3 DNA reads TGCAGTGCTAGATCAGGTTATGGCTACACCTTC.

The chain links TRBV2 to TRBJ2-7, with TRBD2 as a possible D gene (7 bases). V was shortened by 4 bases and J by 4 bases, with 17 bases between the two germline ends. Germline-derived CDR1 and CDR2 are SNHLY and FYNNEI. The CDR3 is made up of 15 amino acids. The CDR3 DNA sequence: TGTGCCAGCAGTGGGGGGCGGGAGTTCAGGTACGAGCAGTACTTC. Amino acids: CASSGGREFRYEQYF.

V usage is TRBV29-1 and J usage is TRBJ1-1; D unclear. The germline gives CDR1 SQVTM, CDR2 ANQGSEA. The CDR3 runs 13 residues. With 5 bases removed from V and 2 bases from J, the gap between germline ends came to 12 bases. CDR3 coding DNA: TGCAGCGTTCCCGGGGTGAGAAACACTGAAGCTTTCTTT. The encoded protein is CSVPGVRNTEAFF.

The rearrangement uses TRBV5-4 and TRBJ2-1; the match to TRBD2 covers 10 bases. CDR1 is SGHNT, CDR2 YYREEE, per germline (reference sequence). The CDR3 runs 16 residues. The ends lost 0 bases at V and 7 bases at J; junction bases unmatched: 7. The CDR3 sequence is CASSLDPSGSINEQFF. CDR3 sequence (DNA): TGTGCCAGCAGCTTGGATCCTAGCGGGAGTATTAATGAGCAGTTCTTC. The full variable domain, with the rest looked up from reference TRBV5-4 and TRBJ2-1, is ETGVTQSPTHLIKTRGQQVTLRCSSQSGHNTVSWYQQALGQGPQFIFQYYREEENGRGNFPPRFSGLQFPNYSSELNVNALELDDSALYLCASSLDPSGSINEQFFGPGTRLTVL.

This chain joins TRBV5-4 and TRBJ2-3, with 9 bases identical to TRBD2. CDR3 length: 16 amino acids. V was pared by 4 bases and J by 3 bases, with 9 bases of the junction left unmatched. Germline V gene lookup returns CDR1 SGHNT and CDR2 YYREEE (reference sequence). CDR3 protein: CASSPGLAAKTDTQYF. Here the CDR3 DNA reads TGTGCCAGCAGCCCGGGACTAGCCGCCAAAACAGATACGCAGTATTTT. The full variable domain, its missing parts supplied by reference TRBV5-4 and TRBJ2-3, is ETGVTQSPTHLIKTRGQQVTLRCSSQSGHNTVSWYQQALGQGPQFIFQYYREEENGRGNFPPRFSGLQFPNYSSELNVNALELDDSALYLCASSPGLAAKTDTQYFGPGTRLTVL.

The chain recombines TRBV5-5 with TRBJ1-5; D is perhaps TRBD1 (5 bases). CDR1 is SGHKS, CDR2 YYEKEE, per germline (reference sequence). This CDR3 is built from 14 residues. The V gene lost 0 bases and the J gene lost 4 bases, with 8 bases spanning the gap. CDR3 sequence (DNA): TGTGCCAGCAGCTTGGGGTCAGGGAATCAGCCCCAGCATTTT. Protein product: CASSLGSGNQPQHF.

This rearrangement joins TRBV5-3 to TRBJ1-4; D not resolved. TRBV5-3 is flagged as an ORF with uncertain function. The length of the CDR3 is 13 residues. V lost 1 base and J lost 8, with 9 bases in between. CDR3 protein: CARSLRGYEKLFF. The CDR3 nucleotides read TGTGCCAGAAGCTTGCGAGGGTACGAAAAACTGTTTTTT.